This is a list of T cell receptor beta chains from one sample in a study of CD8 T cells in ankylosing spondylitis. TCRdb re-derived calls from the 5' RACE reads in MiXCR, one entry per CDR3 protein. In the table there are a few hundred thousand distinct CDR3 sequences, 20% to 25% of which are singletons. The specimen sequenced was blood, either unsorted or a sorted T cell fraction (not recorded which). The receptors derive from a male donor with ankylosing spondylitis. The CDR3 runs from the conserved cysteine through the conserved F or W. Fields, in order: D gene, clone size, J gene, V gene, CDR3 protein, CDR3 DNA. D genes are given only for firm matches. Where a row states a size, it is once, few, many or the class of an expanded clone; other rows omit it.

. | . | TRBJ1-1 | TRBV5-5 | CASSERMNTEAFF | TGTGCCAGCTCCGAGCGGATGAACACTGAAGCTTTCTTT
TRBD2 | . | TRBJ2-5 | TRBV24-1 | CATRSSGAGETQYF | TGTGCCACCAGGTCTAGCGGAGCAGGAGAGACCCAGTACTTC
. | . | TRBJ2-7 | TRBV20-1 | CSARVGQQDYEQYF | TGCAGTGCTAGAGTTGGACAGCAAGACTACGAGCAGTACTTC
. | . | TRBJ1-1 | TRBV20-1 | CSALEIAGNTEAFF | TGCAGTGCTCTAGAAATAGCAGGGAACACTGAAGCTTTCTTT
TRBD1 | . | TRBJ1-4 | TRBV15 | CATSRDLGTDEKLFF | TGTGCCACCAGCAGAGATCTTGGGACAGATGAAAAACTGTTTTTT
. | . | TRBJ2-3 | TRBV19 | CAARTSSQDTQYF | TGTGCCGCGAGGACCTCTTCACAAGATACGCAGTATTTT
. | few | TRBJ1-4 | TRBV5-1 | CASAETVNEKLFF | TGCGCCAGCGCGGAGACGGTAAATGAAAAACTGTTTTTT
. | . | TRBJ1-3 | TRBV6-1 | CASSEGFSGNTIYF | TGTGCCAGCAGTGAGGGGTTCTCTGGAAACACCATATATTTT
. | . | TRBJ2-1 | TRBV29-1 | CSVAGGGRGEQFF | TGCAGCGTTGCGGGCGGAGGGCGGGGTGAGCAGTTCTTC
. | many | TRBJ2-3 | TRBV12-3/TRBV12-4 | CASTGEGADTQYF | TGTGCCAGCACGGGAGAAGGGGCAGATACGCAGTATTTT
TRBD1 | . | TRBJ2-6 | TRBV3-1 | CASSQDFPGQGYAGANVLTF | TGTGCCAGCAGCCAAGACTTTCCGGGACAGGGTTATGCCGGGGCCAACGTCCTGACTTTC
TRBD1 | . | TRBJ1-6 | TRBV29-1 | CSVRTGRNSPLHF | TGCAGCGTCCGGACAGGGCGCAATTCACCCCTCCACTTT
. | many | TRBJ2-7 | TRBV28 | CASRASRFFSYEQYF | TGTGCCAGCAGGGCCTCAAGGTTCTTCTCCTACGAGCAGTACTTC
TRBD2 | many | TRBJ2-3 | TRBV25-1 | CASSDLSPGRASDTQYF | TGTGCCAGCAGTGATCTCAGCCCGGGGAGGGCCTCAGATACGCAGTATTTT
. | few | TRBJ2-1 | TRBV2 | CASSVKGTGEQFF | TGTGCCAGCAGTGTTAAGGGGACGGGTGAGCAGTTCTTC
. | . | TRBJ2-2 | TRBV18 | CASSPPGDTYTGELFF | TGTGCCAGCTCACCACCCGGAGACACCTACACCGGGGAGCTGTTTTTT
. | . | TRBJ2-5 | TRBV23-1 | CASDQETQYF | TGCGCCAGCGATCAAGAGACCCAGTACTTC
. | . | TRBJ2-1 | TRBV11-3 | CASSQRWDNEQFF | TGTGCCAGCAGTCAACGCTGGGACAATGAGCAGTTCTTC
. | few | TRBJ2-7 | TRBV6-1 | CASSEHGGGAGEQYF | TGTGCCAGCAGTGAACATGGGGGGGGGGCTGGGGAGCAGTACTTC
TRBD2 | many | TRBJ2-3 | TRBV29-1 | CSSQGGLAGDTQYF | TGCAGCTCGCAGGGCGGACTAGCGGGAGATACGCAGTATTTT
TRBD2 | many | TRBJ2-7 | TRBV5-1 | CASSLELAGGSYEQYF | TGCGCCAGCAGCTTGGAACTAGCGGGAGGATCCTACGAGCAGTACTTC
TRBD2 | many | TRBJ2-2 | TRBV30 | CAWRDGRANTGELFF | TGTGCCTGGAGGGACGGGAGGGCTAACACCGGGGAGCTGTTTTTT
. | many | TRBJ2-7 | TRBV12-3/TRBV12-4 | CASRALRGAYEQYF | TGTGCCAGCAGAGCCCTCAGGGGTGCCTACGAGCAGTACTTC
. | . | TRBJ2-7 | TRBV18 | CASTPSGSQAREQYF | TGTGCCAGCACACCCTCCGGGAGCCAGGCAAGGGAGCAGTACTTC
TRBD1 | . | TRBJ1-5 | TRBV3-1 | CASSQFTGDQPQHF | TGTGCCAGCAGCCAGTTTACAGGGGATCAGCCCCAGCATTTT
. | . | TRBJ1-1 | TRBV18 | CASSPMENTEAFF | TGTGCCAGCTCACCAATGGAGAACACTGAAGCTTTCTTT
TRBD1 | . | TRBJ2-3 | TRBV6-5 | CASSLDRGGTDTQYF | TGTGCCAGCAGCTTAGACAGGGGGGGCACAGATACGCAGTATTTT
. | . | TRBJ1-4 | TRBV7-9 | CASSSTGTANEKLFF | TGTGCCAGCAGCTCTACCGGGACGGCCAATGAAAAACTGTTTTTT
TRBD2 | many | TRBJ2-1 | TRBV7-2 | CASSLISGNYEQFF | TGTGCCAGCAGCTTAATTAGCGGGAATTATGAGCAGTTCTTC
. | many | TRBJ2-7 | TRBV28 | CASSPPGRFIYEQYF | TGTGCCAGCAGTCCCCCGGGCAGATTTATCTACGAGCAGTACTTC
TRBD2 | . | TRBJ2-3 | TRBV18 | CASYGLAGITSTDTQYF | TGTGCCAGCTACGGACTAGCGGGTATTACTAGCACAGATACGCAGTATTTT
. | many | TRBJ2-7 | TRBV29-1 | CSVGQGRPYEQYF | TGCAGCGTTGGTCAGGGGCGACCATACGAGCAGTACTTC
TRBD2 | few | TRBJ2-1 | TRBV20-1 | CSATPLLAGFLNEQFF | TGCAGTGCCACCCCACTACTAGCGGGATTTCTCAATGAGCAGTTCTTC
. | . | TRBJ2-1 | TRBV20-1 | CSAEVYNEQFF | TGCAGTGCCGAAGTATACAATGAGCAGTTCTTC
. | . | TRBJ2-5 | TRBV20-1 | CSARTRGRETQYF | TGCAGTGCTCGGACTAGGGGGAGGGAGACCCAGTACTTC
. | . | TRBJ2-7 | TRBV3-1 | CASSLGFEGYEQYF | TGTGCCAGCAGCCTCGGTTTTGAGGGGTACGAGCAGTACTTC
TRBD2 | many | TRBJ2-5 | TRBV5-1 | CASEPLGLAGFRETQYF | TGCGCCAGCGAACCTCTCGGACTAGCGGGTTTTCGAGAGACCCAGTACTTC
. | few | TRBJ1-1 | TRBV10-3 | CAISWRQMNTEAFF | TGTGCCATCAGTTGGCGTCAGATGAACACTGAAGCTTTCTTT
TRBD2 | few | TRBJ2-1 | TRBV25-1 | CASSEYGREGQQFF | TGTGCCAGCAGTGAATATGGTCGGGAGGGCCAGCAGTTCTTC
TRBD1 | . | TRBJ2-4 | TRBV6-4 | CASSDQASGGTGGGFKNIQYF | TGTGCCAGCAGTGACCAAGCGAGCGGCGGGACAGGGGGCGGTTTTAAAAACATTCAGTACTTC